This TCR beta chain comes out of a study of cytotoxic CD8 clonotypes in ibrutinib-treated CLL. Study findings and constraints: A rise in clonality was seen at ibrutinib response, and a fall back toward baseline was seen at progression. Once treatment began, public clonotypes, which were uncommon, contracted or stayed stable. Sustained-remission and progressing patients had different sampling times.

The protocol was immunoSEQ multiplex PCR, while the TCRdb copy is restricted to in-frame clones and leaves out a portion. Among approximately 340,000 clones, roughly 71% were seen once, and the ten largest hold roughly 6%. The CDR3 sequence is 14 residues long. Deletions cut 6 bases from V and 3 bases from J, with 15 bases between. Germline lookup yields CDR1 LNHNV and CDR2 YYDKDF (reference sequence). About this clone: Its specificity is unknown.

The TCR sequence derives from a human donor with chronic lymphocytic leukemia. The sequencing used PBMCs, collected after 36 months of ibrutinib treatment. The rearrangement links TRBV15 to TRBJ2-7; a weak D match, TRBD1 (5 bases). The DNA for the CDR3 is TGTGCCACCAGAAGCGCACAGGAGTACTACGAGCAGTACTTC. Translating it yields CATRSAQEYYEQYF.